This T cell receptor beta chain was retrieved from a study of blood T cell repertoires in COVID-19. Background on the study: The study drew acute and convalescent COVID-19 samples from the United States, Italy and Spain. The analysed material was cDNA or gDNA that came from T cells, B-cell-depleted T cells, or PBMCs.

Original methodology: Estimated nucleated cell counts came from reference gene primer amplification. TCRdb's table, derived via immunoSEQ multiplex PCR, lists solely in-frame clones and lacks some. D and trimming come from the DNA, and the V and J calls and clone size come from that table. The data contain about 140,000 clones, just under 85% of them singletons. Cohort allocation depended upon clinical history that participants reported. V was pared by 0 bases and J by 4 bases, with 7 bases between. In germline, CDR1 is SGHKS, CDR2 YYEKEE (reference sequence). The CDR3 is 14 residues long. This receptor was obtained from a woman aged 40 to 50 who had recovered from COVID-19. Sequenced: PBMCs or T cells enriched from blood (not recorded which). This chain links TRBV5-5 with TRBJ2-2; D unclear. CDR3 protein: CASSLGATTGELFF. The CDR3 nucleotides are TGTGCCAGCAGCTTGGGGGCCACCACCGGGGAGCTGTTTTTT.